This TCR beta chain was recorded in a study of Ad26.COV2.S vaccination and SARS-CoV-2 variants. At the level of the study: Sample donor was a member of the COV1001 Ad26.COV2.S trial arm. Donor got 5x10^10 or 1x10^11 viral particles of Ad26.COV2.S.

Repertoires were generated with immunoSEQ multiplex PCR, while TCRdb's copy carries only in-frame clones and drops some. This table holds under 500,000 clones, 80% to 95% found once. Indicated treatment: over 15 received Ad26.COV2.S at low or high dose, single or two shots; about five received placebo; per-sample allocation not given. The investigators took samples on day 63 after the first vaccine or placebo injection. SARS-CoV-2 spike from the Wuhan strain was encoded by the vaccine, an Ad26 vector. Germline values: CDR1 MNHEY, CDR2 SVGAGI. Trimming shortened V by 7 bases and J by 2 bases, and 15 bases separated the two germline ends. CDR3 length: 15 residues.

The specimen was peripheral blood, collected in a trial of Ad26.COV2.S vaccine versus placebo. The sequence was collected from a person between 18 and 60 years old who received the Ad26.COV2.S COVID-19 vaccine or a placebo. V is TRBV6-5 and J is TRBJ1-5, with D possibly being TRBD1 (5 bases). In nucleotides, the CDR3 is TGTGCCAGCAAAGTCTCGGGGGTTGGCAATCAGCCCCAGCATTTT. It specifies CASKVSGVGNQPQHF.